A single sample is the source of the 13 T cell receptor beta chains below, sequenced in a study of cytotoxic CD8 clonotypes in ibrutinib-treated CLL. Sequencing used immunoSEQ multiplex PCR; TCRdb keeps in-frame clones, though not all of them. Of fewer than 300,000 clones in the sample, 70% to 80% were seen once. The specimen was PBMCs, collected at disease progression, from a patient treated with ibrutinib. Receptors were obtained from a human donor with chronic lymphocytic leukemia.

This chain joins TRBV6-4 and TRBJ2-2; D could derive from TRBD1 or TRBD2 (5 bases each). This CDR3 has 15 amino acids. V shed 2 bases and J shed 2 bases, with 9 bases lying between them. The V gene's germline CDR1 is MRHNA and CDR2 SNTAGT. This CDR3 is CASSDGASNTGELFF. The CDR3 nucleotides read TGTGCCAGCAGTGACGGGGCTAGCAACACCGGGGAGCTGTTTTTT.

This clone was counted a few times. This chain connects TRBV5-1 to TRBJ1-1; 8 bases are a match to TRBD1. Per germline, CDR1 SGHRS and CDR2 YFSETQ. The CDR3 has 13 amino acids. V shed 3 bases and J 6 bases; nucleotides not matched to a gene: 4. The CDR3 DNA follows: TGCGCCAGCAGCTGGACAGGGTTCGCTGAAGCTTTCTTT. Its translation is CASSWTGFAEAFF.

The chain combines TRBV18 with TRBJ2-3, with a possible D match to TRBD1 (5 bases). The CDR3 extends over 16 amino acids. In germline, CDR1 is KGHSH, CDR2 LQKENI. V was trimmed by 3 bases and J by 3 bases, leaving 16 bases between them. This CDR3 is CASSPTNDRKTDTQYF. CDR3 sequence (DNA): TGTGCCAGCTCACCGACCAATGACAGAAAAACAGATACGCAGTATTTT.

The V call is TRBV4-3, the J call TRBJ2-1, with 12 bases identical to TRBD2. Germline V lookup: CDR1 LGHNA, CDR2 YSLEER. V lost 3 bases to trimming and J lost 4 bases; unmatched junction nucleotides: 4. The CDR3 covers 16 residues. Here the CDR3 DNA reads TGCGCCAGCAGCCAGCCCGGGACTAGCGGGTACAATGAGCAGTTCTTC. As protein: CASSQPGTSGYNEQFF.

The genes are TRBV19 and TRBJ2-2; 7 bases are a match to TRBD2. Germline loops: CDR1 LNHDA, CDR2 SQIVND (reference sequence). V gave up 7 bases and J gave up 1 base; unmatched junction bases: 6. This CDR3 has 15 amino acids. The CDR3 bases are TGTGCCAGTATGCGGGCTAGCGGGAACACCGGGGAGCTGTTTTTT. As protein: CASMRASGNTGELFF.

The gene calls are TRBV6-5 and TRBJ1-2; D is unclear. Germline V gene sequence: CDR1 MNHEY, CDR2 SVGAGI. V was pared by 5 bases and J by 4 bases, with 14 bases between. The length of the CDR3 is 14 residues. The DNA of the CDR3 is TGTGCCAGCAGTACCTTGGGGAGACTCTATGGCTACACCTTC. It yields the protein CASSTLGRLYGYTF.

This chain uses TRBV28 with TRBJ1-2; weak D call: TRBD1 (5 bases). V lost 3 bases and J 0 bases, leaving 20 bases between the germline ends. CDR1 and CDR2 from the germline V gene are MDHEN and SYDVKM. The CDR3 extends over 18 amino acids. CDR3 sequence: CASSFAVARQKPNYGYTF. As DNA, the CDR3 is TGTGCCAGCAGTTTTGCCGTCGCGAGACAGAAACCTAACTATGGCTACACCTTC.

The chain combines TRBV7-8 with TRBJ2-1; 15 positions agree with TRBD2. The CDR3 has 16 amino acids. V trimming: 3 bases; J trimming: 9 bases; junction bases outside the gene matches: 6. From germline, CDR1 is SGHVS and CDR2 FQNEAQ. The CDR3 DNA is TGTGCCAGCAGCTTGGAGGGACTAGCGGGGGGCAGTGAGCAGTTCTTC. Encoded protein: CASSLEGLAGGSEQFF.

V and J are TRBV7-9 and TRBJ1-1; D is ambiguous. CDR1 and CDR2 (germline): SEHNR, FQNEAQ (reference sequence). With 0 bases removed from V and 0 bases from J, the gap between germline ends came to 17 bases. The CDR3 totals 18 residues. DNA of the CDR3: TGTGCCAGCAGCTTAGCGTCTCTCTGGGAGGGTATGAACACTGAAGCTTTCTTT. Translating gives CASSLASLWEGMNTEAFF.

This clone was seen a single time. The chain recombines TRBV7-8 with TRBJ2-7, with 7 positions matching TRBD2. The CDR3 extends over 18 amino acids. The V and J ends lost 1 base and 2 bases, in that order; junction bases with no gene match: 14. Germline assignment: CDR1 SGHVS and CDR2 FQNEAQ. CDR3 in DNA: TGTGCCAGCAGCTTAGATCTAAGCCCGGGGAGGGCGGCCTACGAGCAGTACTTC. Its translation is CASSLDLSPGRAAYEQYF.

The chain couples TRBV7-9 to TRBJ1-2, with TRBD1 matching over 9 bases. Germline V lookup: CDR1 SEHNR, CDR2 FQNEAQ (reference sequence). The CDR3 runs to 14 residues. Trimming took 3 bases from V and 4 from J; bases not matched to a gene: 3. The CDR3 is CASSFGTGSYGYTF. Here the CDR3 DNA reads TGTGCCAGCAGCTTCGGGACAGGGAGCTATGGCTACACCTTC.

The rearrangement joins TRBV6-1 to TRBJ1-5; 7 bases line up with TRBD1. Germline V gene lookup returns CDR1 MNHNS and CDR2 SASEGT. Trimming cost V 4 bases and J 5 bases; bases outside gene matches: 14. The CDR3 has 17 amino acids. CDR3: CASSGGRQGFAHQPQHF. The CDR3 coding sequence is TGTGCCAGCAGTGGAGGGCGACAGGGTTTCGCCCATCAGCCCCAGCATTTT.

The V call is TRBV2, the J call TRBJ2-7; possibly TRBD1 for D (6 bases). The CDR3 is 14 amino acids. V was shortened by 7 bases and J by 2 bases, with 15 bases between the two germline ends. Germline CDR1 reads SNHLY; CDR2 reads FYNNEI. CDR3 loop: CASTGTFATYEQYF. The CDR3 DNA sequence: TGTGCCAGCACTGGGACATTCGCGACCTACGAGCAGTACTTC.